This record concerns one T cell receptor (beta chain) sequence. What it binds is unknown. This sample was included in a study of T cells in localized non-small cell lung cancer. Findings and limits, study-wide: Median approximately 61 top-100 tumor clones were shared with paired adjacent lung. As only one tumor region underwent sequencing, heterogeneity remains possible. Blood T cell density predicted longer survival; adjacent-lung clonality, shorter.

The CDR3 extends over 15 amino acids. Germline V gene sequence: CDR1 MDHEN, CDR2 SYDVKM. Trimming at V came to 6 bases and at J to 3 bases, leaving 7 bases not matched to a gene. Some clones are missing from TCRdb's copy, which holds only in-frame ones; the method was immunoSEQ multiplex PCR. The profile shows about 39,000 clones, around 79% of them singletons. This TCR derives from a woman aged 40-69 years with stage II squamous cell lung carcinoma. The specimen comprised PBMCs, sampled before any cancer treatment. The rearrangement uses TRBV28 and TRBJ2-4, with 8 positions matching TRBD2. The CDR3: CASSLAGLGKNIQYF. The DNA of the CDR3 is TGTGCCAGCAGCCTAGCGGGCTTGGGCAAAAACATTCAGTACTTC.